What follows is one T cell receptor beta chain and its context. As yet, its antigen is unknown. Sequencing was performed with immunoSEQ multiplex PCR; in TCRdb, only in-frame clones are kept and a portion is missing. The sample has under 20,000 clones, about four fifths seen once. Germline V gene data show CDR1 as SGHRS and CDR2 as YFSETQ. The V end lost 4 bases, the J end lost 4 bases, and 12 bases lay between the germline ends. The CDR3 is 14 amino acids. This entry comes from a study of T cell responses to AZD1222 COVID-19 vaccine. General study results and limits: Repertoires were obtained only post-peak T cell response.

This receptor was obtained from an adult who received the AZD1222 COVID-19 vaccine. Specimen: peripheral blood, collected 28 days after the second AZD1222 dose. The genes are TRBV5-1 and TRBJ1-3; D not resolved. The CDR3 region has the DNA TGCGCCAGCAGCAAGGACGGCGGGGGAAACACCATATATTTT. Protein product: CASSKDGGGNTIYF.